This T cell receptor beta chain was sequenced during a study of blood T cell repertoires in COVID-19. Study information: Sample material is recorded as cDNA or gDNA derived from T cells, B-cell-depleted T cells, or PBMCs.

Cohort assignment relied on participant-reported clinical history. Those designated as exposed participants met a COVID-19 case within 2 weeks before study entry. Per the original methods: Estimation of nucleated cell counts relied on the amplification of reference gene primers. Profiling relied on immunoSEQ multiplex PCR, and the TCRdb table lists in-frame clones only, not all of them. V, J and clone size derive from that table, while D and trimming were established from the DNA sequence. The data show roughly 430,000 clones, around nine tenths seen once. Germline values: CDR1 SGHTA, CDR2 FQGNSA. V was cut by 2 bases and J by 6 bases, with 9 bases left in between. The CDR3 length is 13 residues.

Sequenced: PBMCs or T cells enriched from blood (not recorded which). The source of this sequence is a woman aged 18-29 years who had been exposed to COVID-19. The chain joins TRBV7-2 to TRBJ2-3, with D possibly TRBD1 on 5 matching bases. The CDR3 coding sequence is TGTGCCAGCAGCTTACTGGGGCCGGATACGCAGTATTTT. As protein: CASSLLGPDTQYF. Full variable domain (missing parts from reference TRBV7-2 and TRBJ2-3): GAGVSQSPSNKVTEKGKDVELRCDPISGHTALYWYRQSLGQGLEFLIYFQGNSAPDKSGLPSDRFSAERTGGSVSTLTIQRTQQEDSAVYLCASSLLGPDTQYFGPGTRLTVL.